The 8 T cell receptor beta chains listed next were all sequenced from one sample in a study of blood T cell repertoires in COVID-19. Only in-frame clones appear in the TCRdb table, and some are missing; sequencing was by immunoSEQ multiplex PCR. Here the sample spans over 300,000 clones, approximately 90% being singletons. Sequenced: PBMCs or T cells enriched from blood (not recorded which). These TCRs come from a woman under 30 who had recovered from COVID-19.

About this clone itself: Other DNA sequences in the same sample also yield this CDR3. V is TRBV19 and J is TRBJ1-1; D not resolved. V was pared by 2 bases and J by 0 bases, with 4 bases between. CDR1 is LNHDA, CDR2 SQIVND, per germline (reference sequence). The CDR3 extends over 13 amino acids. This CDR3 reads CASSISVNTEAFF. For the CDR3, the DNA is TGTGCCAGTAGTATATCAGTGAACACTGAAGCTTTCTTT. The full variable domain, with the rest looked up from reference TRBV19 and TRBJ1-1, is DGGITQSPKYLFRKEGQNVTLSCEQNLNHDAMYWYRQDPGQGLRLIYYSQIVNDFQKGDIAEGYSVSREKKESFPLTVTSAQKNPTAFYLCASSISVNTEAFFGQGTRLTVV.

The chain joins TRBV19 to TRBJ1-4, with D possibly being TRBD1 (5 bases). This CDR3 is 14 amino acids long. V was trimmed by 2 bases and J by 7 bases, leaving 11 bases between them. The germline V gene has CDR1 LNHDA and CDR2 SQIVND (reference sequence). In DNA, the CDR3 is TGTGCCAGTAGTATACTGGGGGGGGTTGAAAAACTGTTTTTT. Translated, it gives CASSILGGVEKLFF.

The chain employs TRBV19 and TRBJ1-2; 7 nucleotides align to TRBD1. With V trimmed by 5 bases and J by 8 bases, 8 bases remained unmatched. The CDR3 length is 13 residues. Germline assignment: CDR1 LNHDA and CDR2 SQIVND (reference sequence). For the CDR3, the DNA is TGTGCCAGTAGTGTCAACAGGGGACGCGGCTACACCTTC. It yields the protein CASSVNRGRGYTF.

This chain uses TRBV24-1 with TRBJ2-1, with TRBD1 matching over 7 bases. This CDR3 has 14 residues. Germline V CDR1 and CDR2: KGHDR, SFDVKD. J was trimmed by 6 bases and V by 4 bases; bases with no gene match: 5. The chain's CDR3 is CATSDDTGVNEQFF. CDR3 in DNA: TGTGCCACCAGTGACGACACAGGGGTCAATGAGCAGTTCTTC.

J is TRBJ2-1 and V is TRBV7-8, with D tentatively TRBD2 (6 bases). V was cut by 5 bases and J by 6 bases, with 20 bases left in between. Germline CDR1 reads SGHVS; CDR2 reads FQNEAQ. The CDR3 extends over 16 amino acids. CDR3 sequence: CASSPPTRSRRNEQFF. The CDR3 DNA is TGTGCCAGCAGCCCTCCGACTAGGAGTCGTCGCAATGAGCAGTTCTTC.

This clone was seen only a few times. The chain combines TRBV28 with TRBJ1-1; D uncertain. The CDR3 sequence is 15 residues long. CDR1 is MDHEN and CDR2 is SYDVKM in the germline V gene. Trimming stripped 2 bases from V and 7 bases from J, with 17 bases between. The CDR3 DNA reads TGTGCCAGCAGTTTACCGGACGGGTGGAGCGGTGAAGCTTTCTTT. Translation: CASSLPDGWSGEAFF.

The V call is TRBV7-2, the J call TRBJ1-4, with TRBD1 matching 9 bases. This CDR3 comprises 16 residues. V trimming: 4 bases; J trimming: 3 bases; junction bases outside the gene matches: 6. CDR1 and CDR2 (germline): SGHTA, FQGNSA. DNA of the CDR3: TGTGCCAGCAGCTACGGGACAGGGCTTTCTAATGAAAAACTGTTTTTT. Protein sequence: CASSYGTGLSNEKLFF.

The rearrangement links TRBV2 to TRBJ2-2; D may be TRBD1 (5 bases). Between the trimmed V and J ends, which lost 8 bases and 5 bases, there was a span of 12 bases. The CDR3 loop spans 13 amino acids. Germline V gene data show CDR1 as SNHLY and CDR2 as FYNNEI. In DNA form, the CDR3 reads TGTGCCAGCCAGGGTCTCGGGACCGGGGAGCTGTTTTTT. Protein product: CASQGLGTGELFF.